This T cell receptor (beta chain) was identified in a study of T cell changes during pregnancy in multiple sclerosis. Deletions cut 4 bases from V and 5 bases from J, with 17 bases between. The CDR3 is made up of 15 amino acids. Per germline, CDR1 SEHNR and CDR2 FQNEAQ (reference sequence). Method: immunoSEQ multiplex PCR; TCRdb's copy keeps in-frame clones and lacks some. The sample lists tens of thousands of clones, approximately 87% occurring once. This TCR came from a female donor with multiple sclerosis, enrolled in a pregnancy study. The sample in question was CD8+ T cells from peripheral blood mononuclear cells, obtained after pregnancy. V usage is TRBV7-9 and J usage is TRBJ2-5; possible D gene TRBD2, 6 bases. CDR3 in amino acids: CASSSPRGLRETQYF. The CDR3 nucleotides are TGTGCCAGCAGCTCCCCTCGGGGGTTACGGGAGACCCAGTACTTC. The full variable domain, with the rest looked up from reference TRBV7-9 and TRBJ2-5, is DTGVSQNPRHKITKRGQNVTFRCDPISEHNRLYWYRQTLGQGPEFLTYFQNEAQLEKSRLLSDRFSAERPKGSFSTLEIQRTEQGDSAMYLCASSSPRGLRETQYFGPGTRLLVL.